This is a list of T cell receptor beta chains from one sample in a study of blood T cell repertoires in COVID-19. Sequenced by immunoSEQ multiplex PCR; TCRdb stores in-frame clones only, minus some. Of some 62,000 clones listed, about 76% are singletons. Sequencing was done on a sample of peripheral blood. The origin of the receptors is a human donor in a cohort sampled during active COVID-19. The CDR3 runs from the conserved cysteine through the conserved F or W. A D gene is named only where the DNA matches it firmly. A clone size is listed for some rows: how often the clone was seen (once, few, many), or a class if it is expanded.

D: .; J: TRBJ1-6; V: TRBV5-1; size: .; CDR3: CASSLDGRGTSPLHF; DNA: TGCGCCAGCAGCTTGGATGGGAGGGGCACGTCACCCCTCCACTTT
D: TRBD1; J: TRBJ2-1; V: TRBV5-1; size: .; CDR3: CASSSGQGAYNEQFF; DNA: TGCGCCAGCAGCTCAGGACAGGGGGCCTACAATGAGCAGTTCTTC
D: TRBD1; J: TRBJ1-1; V: TRBV4-2; size: .; CDR3: CASSQDWDRGPRNTEAFF; DNA: TGTGCCAGCAGCCAAGATTGGGACAGGGGGCCGAGGAACACTGAAGCTTTCTTT
D: TRBD2; J: TRBJ2-5; V: TRBV9; size: .; CDR3: CASSAGTSGGETQYF; DNA: TGTGCCAGCAGCGCCGGGACTAGCGGGGGTGAGACCCAGTACTTC
D: .; J: TRBJ2-7; V: TRBV5-6; size: .; CDR3: CASSLIEGAYF; DNA: TGTGCCAGCAGCTTAATCGAGGGCGCGTACTTC
D: TRBD2; J: TRBJ2-3; V: TRBV9; size: .; CDR3: CASSVEAGGKDTQYF; DNA: TGTGCCAGCAGCGTAGAGGCGGGGGGGAAAGATACGCAGTATTTT
D: .; J: TRBJ2-3; V: TRBV5-1; size: .; CDR3: CASTQGLSTDTQYF; DNA: TGCGCCAGCACCCAGGGGCTAAGCACAGATACGCAGTATTTT
D: TRBD2; J: TRBJ2-3; V: TRBV10-3; size: .; CDR3: CAISDASGGTDTQYF; DNA: TGTGCCATCAGTGACGCTAGCGGGGGCACAGATACGCAGTATTTT
D: .; J: TRBJ1-5; V: TRBV5-1; size: .; CDR3: CASSPFGDNQPQHF; DNA: TGCGCCAGCAGCCCCTTCGGGGACAATCAGCCCCAGCATTTT
D: .; J: TRBJ2-7; V: TRBV15; size: .; CDR3: CATSRPMRDYEQYF; DNA: TGTGCCACCAGCAGACCGATGAGGGACTACGAGCAGTACTTC
D: .; J: TRBJ2-3; V: TRBV14; size: .; CDR3: CASSQGYQRTQYF; DNA: TGTGCCAGCAGCCAAGGCTACCAGCGGACGCAGTATTTT
D: TRBD2; J: TRBJ2-7; V: TRBV20-1; size: few; CDR3: CSASTLAAEQYF; DNA: TGCAGTGCTAGTACGCTAGCGGCCGAGCAGTACTTC
D: .; J: TRBJ2-1; V: TRBV5-1; size: .; CDR3: CASSLTGNREQFF; DNA: TGCGCCAGCAGTCTTACGGGGAATCGTGAGCAGTTCTTC
D: .; J: TRBJ2-1; V: TRBV19; size: .; CDR3: CAAGTYNEQFF; DNA: TGTGCCGCCGGGACCTACAATGAGCAGTTCTTC
D: TRBD2; J: TRBJ2-2; V: TRBV27; size: .; CDR3: CASSPIGLAEGTGELFF; DNA: TGTGCCAGCAGTCCCATCGGACTAGCTGAAGGCACCGGGGAGCTGTTTTTT
D: .; J: TRBJ2-5; V: TRBV5-5; size: few; CDR3: CASSSAAQETQYF; DNA: TGTGCCAGCAGCTCCGCGGCACAAGAGACCCAGTACTTC
D: .; J: TRBJ1-1; V: TRBV5-1; size: .; CDR3: CASSLDGQTAFF; DNA: TGCGCCAGCAGCTTGGATGGACAGACTGCTTTCTTT
D: .; J: TRBJ1-4; V: TRBV9; size: .; CDR3: CASSVGPATNEKLFF; DNA: TGTGCCAGCAGCGTAGGGCCCGCTACTAATGAAAAACTGTTTTTT
D: TRBD2; J: TRBJ2-1; V: TRBV2; size: .; CDR3: CASSHAGGLYNEQFF; DNA: TGTGCCAGCAGTCACGCGGGGGGACTTTACAATGAGCAGTTCTTC
D: TRBD1; J: TRBJ2-5; V: TRBV9; size: .; CDR3: CASSVGTGGGQETQYF; DNA: TGTGCCAGCAGCGTAGGGACAGGGGGGGGTCAAGAGACCCAGTACTTC
D: .; J: TRBJ1-2; V: TRBV7-9; size: few; CDR3: CASSLGLGGNRYGYTF; DNA: TGTGCCAGCAGCTTAGGATTGGGGGGTAATCGGTATGGCTACACCTTC
D: TRBD1; J: TRBJ2-1; V: TRBV14; size: .; CDR3: CASSQTPGQGANEQFF; DNA: TGTGCCAGCAGCCAAACACCGGGACAGGGGGCGAATGAGCAGTTCTTC
D: TRBD2; J: TRBJ2-2; V: TRBV30; size: .; CDR3: CAWGTSLNTGELFF; DNA: TGTGCCTGGGGGACTAGCTTAAACACCGGGGAGCTGTTTTTT
D: TRBD1; J: TRBJ1-2; V: TRBV24-1; size: .; CDR3: CATSDFVLTGVWYGYTF; DNA: TGTGCCACCAGTGATTTCGTCCTTACAGGGGTATGGTATGGCTACACCTTC
D: .; J: TRBJ2-7; V: TRBV5-6; size: .; CDR3: CASREHGQISYEQYF; DNA: TGTGCCAGCAGGGAACACGGACAGATTTCCTACGAGCAGTACTTC
D: .; J: TRBJ1-1; V: TRBV6-5; size: .; CDR3: CASSYEVGRDTEAFF; DNA: TGTGCCAGCAGTTACGAAGTCGGCCGGGACACTGAAGCTTTCTTT
D: TRBD1; J: TRBJ1-2; V: TRBV7-9; size: .; CDR3: CASNPPGTGGGYTF; DNA: TGTGCCAGCAACCCCCCCGGGACAGGGGGCGGCTACACCTTC
D: .; J: TRBJ2-2; V: TRBV11-2; size: .; CDR3: CASSLAGSTGELFF; DNA: TGTGCCAGCAGCTTAGCAGGGTCCACCGGGGAGCTGTTTTTT
D: TRBD1; J: TRBJ1-2; V: TRBV9; size: once; CDR3: CASSAAQGNYGYTF; DNA: TGTGCCAGCAGCGCCGCACAGGGGAACTATGGCTACACCTTC
D: .; J: TRBJ1-1; V: TRBV7-2; size: once; CDR3: CASSLSLGGATEAFF; DNA: TGTGCCAGCAGCTTAAGTCTCGGCGGAGCCACTGAAGCTTTCTTT
D: .; J: TRBJ2-1; V: TRBV19; size: .; CDR3: CASSIFQGVHNEQFF; DNA: TGTGCCAGTAGTATTTTCCAGGGTGTCCACAATGAGCAGTTCTTC
D: .; J: TRBJ2-1; V: TRBV19; size: .; CDR3: CASSRGAARANEQFF; DNA: TGTGCCAGTAGTCGGGGGGCCGCGCGGGCCAATGAGCAGTTCTTC
D: TRBD2; J: TRBJ2-2; V: TRBV6-2/TRBV6-3; size: .; CDR3: CASSYFAGGLNTGELFF; DNA: TGTGCCAGCAGTTACTTTGCGGGGGGGTTAAACACCGGGGAGCTGTTTTTT
D: TRBD1; J: TRBJ2-5; V: TRBV2; size: .; CDR3: CASSADREETQYF; DNA: TGTGCCAGCAGTGCGGACAGGGAAGAGACCCAGTACTTC
D: .; J: TRBJ1-1; V: TRBV5-1; size: .; CDR3: CASSLQGVSTEAFF; DNA: TGCGCCAGCAGCTTACAGGGCGTGTCGACTGAAGCTTTCTTT
D: .; J: TRBJ1-1; V: TRBV6-5; size: .; CDR3: CASTSMGADTEAFF; DNA: TGTGCCAGCACATCAATGGGGGCCGACACTGAAGCTTTCTTT
D: TRBD1; J: TRBJ2-3; V: TRBV9; size: .; CDR3: CASSPTGVRGTDTQYF; DNA: TGTGCCAGCAGCCCCACAGGGGTGAGGGGCACAGATACGCAGTATTTT
D: TRBD1; J: TRBJ2-1; V: TRBV7-9; size: .; CDR3: CASSLRGQGNEQFF; DNA: TGTGCCAGCAGCTTAAGGGGGCAGGGCAATGAGCAGTTCTTC
D: .; J: TRBJ1-5; V: TRBV30; size: few; CDR3: CAWEDSPNQPQHF; DNA: TGTGCCTGGGAAGACTCCCCCAATCAGCCCCAGCATTTT
D: .; J: TRBJ1-4; V: TRBV15; size: .; CDR3: CATSRVRTGLDEKLFF; DNA: TGTGCCACCAGCAGAGTCCGAACAGGGTTGGATGAAAAACTGTTTTTT
D: TRBD1; J: TRBJ2-1; V: TRBV10-2; size: .; CDR3: CASSDYRDRGNEQFF; DNA: TGCGCCAGCAGTGACTACCGGGACAGGGGTAATGAGCAGTTCTTC
D: .; J: TRBJ2-7; V: TRBV4-3; size: .; CDR3: CASSQSTSSFDEQYF; DNA: TGCGCCAGCAGCCAAAGTACGAGTTCCTTTGACGAGCAGTACTTC